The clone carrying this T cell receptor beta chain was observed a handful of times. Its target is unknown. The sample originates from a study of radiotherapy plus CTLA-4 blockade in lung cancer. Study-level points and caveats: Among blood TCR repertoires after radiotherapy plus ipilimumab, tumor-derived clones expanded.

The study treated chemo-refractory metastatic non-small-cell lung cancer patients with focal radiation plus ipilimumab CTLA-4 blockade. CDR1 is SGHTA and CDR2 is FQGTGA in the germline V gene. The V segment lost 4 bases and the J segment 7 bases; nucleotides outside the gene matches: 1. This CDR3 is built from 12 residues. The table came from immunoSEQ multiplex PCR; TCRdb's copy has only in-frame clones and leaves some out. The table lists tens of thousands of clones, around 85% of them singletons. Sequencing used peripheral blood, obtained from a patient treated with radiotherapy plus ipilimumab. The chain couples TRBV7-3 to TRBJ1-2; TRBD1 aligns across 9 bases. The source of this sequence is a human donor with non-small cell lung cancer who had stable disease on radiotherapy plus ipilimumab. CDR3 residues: CASSSQGAGYTF. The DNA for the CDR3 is TGTGCCAGCAGCTCACAGGGGGCTGGCTACACCTTC.